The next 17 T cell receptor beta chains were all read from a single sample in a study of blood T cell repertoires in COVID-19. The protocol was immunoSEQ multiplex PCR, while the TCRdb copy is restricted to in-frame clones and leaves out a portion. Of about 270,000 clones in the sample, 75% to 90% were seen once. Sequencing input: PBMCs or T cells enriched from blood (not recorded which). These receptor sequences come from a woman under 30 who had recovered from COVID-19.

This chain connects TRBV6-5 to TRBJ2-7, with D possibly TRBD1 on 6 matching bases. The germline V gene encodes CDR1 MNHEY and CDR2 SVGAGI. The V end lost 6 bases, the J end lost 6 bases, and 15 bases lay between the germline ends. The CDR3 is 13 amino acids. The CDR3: CASRNRVVSEQYF. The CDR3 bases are TGTGCCAGCAGAAACAGGGTGGTGTCCGAGCAGTACTTC.

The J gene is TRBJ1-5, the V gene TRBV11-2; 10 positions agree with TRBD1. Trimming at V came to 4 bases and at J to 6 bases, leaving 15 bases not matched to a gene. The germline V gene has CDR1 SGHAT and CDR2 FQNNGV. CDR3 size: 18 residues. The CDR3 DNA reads TGTGCCAGCAGCTCATTAACCGGGACAGGGGCCCGGGGTCAGCCCCAGCATTTT. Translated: CASSSLTGTGARGQPQHF.

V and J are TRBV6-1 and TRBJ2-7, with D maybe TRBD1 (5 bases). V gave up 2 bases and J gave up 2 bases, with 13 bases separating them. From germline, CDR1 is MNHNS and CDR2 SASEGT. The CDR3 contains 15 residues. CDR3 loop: CASSEWGRATYEQYF. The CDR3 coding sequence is TGTGCCAGCAGTGAATGGGGCAGGGCTACCTACGAGCAGTACTTC.

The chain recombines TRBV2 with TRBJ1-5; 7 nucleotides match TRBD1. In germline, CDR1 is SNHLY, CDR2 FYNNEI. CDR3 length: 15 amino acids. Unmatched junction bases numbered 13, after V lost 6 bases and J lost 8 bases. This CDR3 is CASRERQGGWKPQHF. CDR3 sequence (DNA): TGTGCCAGCAGGGAACGACAGGGAGGTTGGAAGCCCCAGCATTTT.

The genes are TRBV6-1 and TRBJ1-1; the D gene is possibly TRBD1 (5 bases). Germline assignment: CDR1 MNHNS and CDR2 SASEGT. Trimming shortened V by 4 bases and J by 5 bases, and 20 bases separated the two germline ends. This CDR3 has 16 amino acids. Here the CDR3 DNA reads TGTGCCAGCAGTGCCGAGGGGTCGGGGGTTCGGACTGAAGCTTTCTTT. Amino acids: CASSAEGSGVRTEAFF.

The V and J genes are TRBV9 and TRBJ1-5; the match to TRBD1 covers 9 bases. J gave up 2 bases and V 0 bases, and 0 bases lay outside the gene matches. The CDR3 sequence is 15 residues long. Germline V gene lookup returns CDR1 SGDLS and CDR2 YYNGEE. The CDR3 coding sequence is TGTGCCAGCAGCGTAGGGACAGGGGGCAATCAGCCCCAGCATTTT. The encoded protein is CASSVGTGGNQPQHF.

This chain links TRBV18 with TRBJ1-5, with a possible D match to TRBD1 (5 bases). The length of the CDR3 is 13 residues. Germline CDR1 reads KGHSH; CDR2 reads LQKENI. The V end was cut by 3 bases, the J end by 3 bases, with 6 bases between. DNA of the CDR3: TGTGCCAGCTCACCGACAGACAATCAGCCCCAGCATTTT. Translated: CASSPTDNQPQHF.

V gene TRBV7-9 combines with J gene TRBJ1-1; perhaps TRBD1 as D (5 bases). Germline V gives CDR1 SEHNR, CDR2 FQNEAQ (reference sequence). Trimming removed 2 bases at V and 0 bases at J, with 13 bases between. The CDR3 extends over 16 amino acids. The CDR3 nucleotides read TGTGCCAGCAGCTTACCCCCGGGGGGAATGAACACTGAAGCTTTCTTT. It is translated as CASSLPPGGMNTEAFF. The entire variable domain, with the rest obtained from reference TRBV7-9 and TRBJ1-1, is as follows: DTGVSQNPRHKITKRGQNVTFRCDPISEHNRLYWYRQTLGQGPEFLTYFQNEAQLEKSRLLSDRFSAERPKGSFSTLEIQRTEQGDSAMYLCASSLPPGGMNTEAFFGQGTRLTVV.

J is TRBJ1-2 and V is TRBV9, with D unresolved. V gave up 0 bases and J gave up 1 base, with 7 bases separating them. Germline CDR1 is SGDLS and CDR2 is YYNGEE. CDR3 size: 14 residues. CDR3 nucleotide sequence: TGTGCCAGCAGCGTAGTTCCGGTTAACTATGGCTACACCTTC. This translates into CASSVVPVNYGYTF.

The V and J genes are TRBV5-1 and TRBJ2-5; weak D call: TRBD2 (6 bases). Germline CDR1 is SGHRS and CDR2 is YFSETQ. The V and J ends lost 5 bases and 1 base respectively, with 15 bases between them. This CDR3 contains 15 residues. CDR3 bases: TGCGCCAGCAGAAGAATGGCGGGGCCCCAAGAGACCCAGTACTTC. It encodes CASRRMAGPQETQYF. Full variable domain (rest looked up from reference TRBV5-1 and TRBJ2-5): KAGVTQTPRYLIKTRGQQVTLSCSPISGHRSVSWYQQTPGQGLQFLFEYFSETQRNKGNFPGRFSGRQFSNSRSEMNVSTLELGDSALYLCASRRMAGPQETQYFGPGTRLLVL.

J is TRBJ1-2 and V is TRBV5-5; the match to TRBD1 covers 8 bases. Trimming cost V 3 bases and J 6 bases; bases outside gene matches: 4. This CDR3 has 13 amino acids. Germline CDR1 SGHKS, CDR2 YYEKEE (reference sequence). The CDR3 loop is CASSYGQGDGYTF. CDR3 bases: TGTGCCAGCAGCTACGGACAGGGTGATGGCTACACCTTC.

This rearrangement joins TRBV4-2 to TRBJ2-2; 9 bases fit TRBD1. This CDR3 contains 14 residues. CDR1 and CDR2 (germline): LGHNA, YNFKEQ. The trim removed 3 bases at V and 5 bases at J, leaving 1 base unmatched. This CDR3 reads CASSQTGGTGELFF. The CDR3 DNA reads TGTGCCAGCAGCCAGACAGGGGGAACCGGGGAGCTGTTTTTT.

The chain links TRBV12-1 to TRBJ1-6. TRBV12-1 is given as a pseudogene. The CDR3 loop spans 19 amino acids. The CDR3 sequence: CASSFPDRLYGLINSPLHF. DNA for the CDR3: TGTGCCAGCAGCTTTCCTGATCGCCTATACGGACTGATTAATTCACCCCTCCACTTT.

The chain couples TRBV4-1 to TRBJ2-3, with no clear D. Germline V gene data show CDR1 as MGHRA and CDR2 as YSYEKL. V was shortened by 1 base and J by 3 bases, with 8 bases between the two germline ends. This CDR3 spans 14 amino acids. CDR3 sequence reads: CASSQGQRTDTQYF. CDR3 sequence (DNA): TGCGCCAGCAGCCAAGGTCAGAGGACAGATACGCAGTATTTT.

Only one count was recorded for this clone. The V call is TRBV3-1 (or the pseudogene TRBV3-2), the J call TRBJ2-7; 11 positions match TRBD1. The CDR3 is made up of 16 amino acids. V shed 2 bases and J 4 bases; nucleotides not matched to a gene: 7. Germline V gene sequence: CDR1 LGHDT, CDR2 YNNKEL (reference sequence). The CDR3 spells CASSQSRDRGFYEQYF. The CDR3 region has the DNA TGTGCCAGCAGCCAATCCCGGGACAGGGGGTTTTACGAGCAGTACTTC.

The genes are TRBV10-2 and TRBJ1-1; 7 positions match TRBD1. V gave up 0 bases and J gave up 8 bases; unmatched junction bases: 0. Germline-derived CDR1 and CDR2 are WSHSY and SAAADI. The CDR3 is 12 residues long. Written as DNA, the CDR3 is TGCGCCAGCAGTGAGTCGACAGGGGAAGCTTTCTTT. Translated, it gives CASSESTGEAFF.

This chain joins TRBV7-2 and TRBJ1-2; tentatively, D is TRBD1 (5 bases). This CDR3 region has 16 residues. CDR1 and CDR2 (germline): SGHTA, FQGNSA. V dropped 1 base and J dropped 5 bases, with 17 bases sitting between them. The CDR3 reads CASSLVSQPGEYGYTF. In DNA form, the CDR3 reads TGTGCCAGCAGCTTAGTATCGCAGCCGGGGGAGTATGGCTACACCTTC.